Listed below are T cell receptor beta chains from one sample, sequenced in a study of CD8 T cells in Susac syndrome. TCRdb reprocessed the immunoSEQ multiplex PCR reads with MiXCR, giving one entry per CDR3 protein. The table lists about 190,000 distinct CDR3 sequences, just under 95% of them singletons. The source material was CD8+ T cells from PBMCs. The receptors stem from a human donor with Susac syndrome. Both conserved end residues are part of each CDR3. Fields, in order: J gene, V gene, D gene, clone size, CDR3 protein, CDR3 DNA. D genes are given only for firm matches. Clone size is given for some rows only: seen once, a few or many times, or a class if the clone is expanded.

J: TRBJ2-5; V: TRBV4-1; D: TRBD1; size: .; CDR3: CASSQDLTGNQETQYF; DNA: TGCGCCAGCAGCCAAGATTTGACAGGGAACCAAGAGACCCAGTACTTC
J: TRBJ2-7; V: TRBV20-1; D: .; size: .; CDR3: CSAQISSYEQYF; DNA: TGCAGTGCCCAGATAAGCTCCTACGAGCAGTACTTC
J: TRBJ2-5; V: TRBV6-6; D: TRBD2; size: .; CDR3: CASSSGTSKQETQYF; DNA: TGTGCCAGCAGTTCCGGGACTAGCAAACAAGAGACCCAGTACTTC
J: TRBJ2-2; V: TRBV11-2; D: TRBD2; size: .; CDR3: CASSPSTSGRYTGELFF; DNA: TGTGCCAGCAGCCCTTCGACTAGCGGGAGATACACCGGGGAGCTGTTTTTT
J: TRBJ1-2; V: TRBV29-1; D: .; size: .; CDR3: CSVVGQHGPVNYGYTF; DNA: TGCAGCGTTGTGGGGCAACATGGACCCGTGAACTATGGCTACACCTTC
J: TRBJ1-6; V: TRBV19; D: .; size: .; CDR3: CASSIAGDSPLHF; DNA: TGTGCCAGTAGTATAGCCGGGGATTCACCCCTCCACTTT
J: TRBJ1-5; V: TRBV6-2/TRBV6-3; D: TRBD1; size: .; CDR3: CASSTQGMDQPQHF; DNA: TGTGCCAGCAGTACACAGGGGATGGATCAGCCCCAGCATTTT
J: TRBJ2-1; V: TRBV27; D: TRBD2; size: .; CDR3: CASSPLLAVPYNEQFF; DNA: TGTGCCAGCAGTCCACTTCTAGCGGTGCCCTACAATGAGCAGTTCTTC
J: TRBJ2-1; V: TRBV5-1; D: TRBD2; size: .; CDR3: CASSTLAGGYNEQFF; DNA: TGCGCCAGCAGCACACTAGCGGGAGGATACAATGAGCAGTTCTTC
J: TRBJ2-1; V: TRBV3-1; D: TRBD2; size: .; CDR3: CASSQDWGLAAREQFF; DNA: TGTGCCAGCAGCCAAGACTGGGGACTAGCGGCAAGAGAGCAGTTCTTC
J: TRBJ2-6; V: TRBV23-1; D: .; size: .; CDR3: CASSPLDRLSGANVLTF; DNA: TGCGCCAGCAGTCCTCTTGACAGACTCTCTGGGGCCAACGTCCTGACTTTC
J: TRBJ2-7; V: TRBV4-1; D: .; size: .; CDR3: CASSQGTGFTYVEQYF; DNA: TGCGCCAGCAGCCAAGGAACAGGATTTACTTACGTAGAGCAGTACTTC
J: TRBJ2-5; V: TRBV9; D: .; size: .; CDR3: CASSVGGDRETQYF; DNA: TGTGCCAGCAGCGTCGGGGGTGATCGAGAGACCCAGTACTTC
J: TRBJ2-7; V: TRBV9; D: .; size: .; CDR3: CASSVGQGRYEQYF; DNA: TGTGCCAGCAGCGTGGGGCAGGGCAGGTACGAGCAGTACTTC
J: TRBJ2-1; V: TRBV30; D: .; size: once; CDR3: CAWSVRGDGNNEQFF; DNA: TGTGCCTGGAGTGTACGGGGTGACGGGAACAATGAGCAGTTCTTC
J: TRBJ1-1; V: TRBV20-1; D: .; size: .; CDR3: CSARKTGRLNTEAFF; DNA: TGCAGTGCTAGAAAGACAGGACGCCTGAACACTGAAGCTTTCTTT
J: TRBJ1-5; V: TRBV18; D: TRBD1; size: .; CDR3: CASSLTQGAGGNQPQHF; DNA: TGTGCCAGCTCACTCACTCAGGGGGCTGGTGGCAATCAGCCCCAGCATTTT
J: TRBJ2-5; V: TRBV25-1; D: .; size: .; CDR3: CASRVGETQYF; DNA: TGTGCCAGCAGGGTGGGGGAGACCCAGTACTTC
J: TRBJ2-5; V: TRBV3-1; D: .; size: .; CDR3: CASSQGVSGSWETQYF; DNA: TGTGCCAGCAGCCAAGGCGTTTCCGGCTCGTGGGAGACCCAGTACTTC
J: TRBJ1-5; V: TRBV28; D: .; size: .; CDR3: CASSFLTRLSNQPQHF; DNA: TGTGCCAGCAGTTTCTTAACAAGACTTAGCAATCAGCCCCAGCATTTT
J: TRBJ2-7; V: TRBV20-1; D: TRBD2; size: .; CDR3: CSAYPGLAGDTYEQYF; DNA: TGCAGTGCTTATCCGGGACTAGCGGGAGACACCTACGAGCAGTACTTC
J: TRBJ2-1; V: TRBV30; D: TRBD2; size: .; CDR3: CAWSVASGVYNEQFF; DNA: TGTGCCTGGAGTGTCGCTAGCGGGGTCTACAATGAGCAGTTCTTC
J: TRBJ2-1; V: TRBV2; D: TRBD2; size: .; CDR3: CASSYLAGGSNNEQFF; DNA: TGTGCCAGCAGTTACCTAGCGGGAGGGTCCAACAATGAGCAGTTCTTC
J: TRBJ2-2; V: TRBV9; D: .; size: .; CDR3: CASSVERLNTGELFF; DNA: TGTGCCAGCAGCGTAGAACGGCTTAACACCGGGGAGCTGTTTTTT
J: TRBJ2-1; V: TRBV6-5; D: .; size: .; CDR3: CATSTPDRYNEQFF; DNA: TGTGCCACCTCTACCCCTGATAGATACAATGAGCAGTTCTTC
J: TRBJ2-3; V: TRBV4-1; D: .; size: .; CDR3: CASSQVGLDTQYF; DNA: TGCGCCAGCAGCCAAGTTGGCCTTGATACGCAGTATTTT
J: TRBJ2-3; V: TRBV6-2/TRBV6-3; D: .; size: .; CDR3: CASSAWGLSTSTDTQYF; DNA: TGTGCCAGCAGTGCTTGGGGACTTTCTACGAGCACAGATACGCAGTATTTT
J: TRBJ1-3; V: TRBV12-3/TRBV12-4; D: TRBD1; size: once; CDR3: CASRTGGSGNTIYF; DNA: TGTGCCAGCAGAACAGGGGGCTCTGGAAACACCATATATTTT
J: TRBJ1-1; V: TRBV29-1; D: .; size: .; CDR3: CSVEDKGPEAFF; DNA: TGCAGCGTTGAAGACAAAGGGCCCGAAGCTTTCTTT